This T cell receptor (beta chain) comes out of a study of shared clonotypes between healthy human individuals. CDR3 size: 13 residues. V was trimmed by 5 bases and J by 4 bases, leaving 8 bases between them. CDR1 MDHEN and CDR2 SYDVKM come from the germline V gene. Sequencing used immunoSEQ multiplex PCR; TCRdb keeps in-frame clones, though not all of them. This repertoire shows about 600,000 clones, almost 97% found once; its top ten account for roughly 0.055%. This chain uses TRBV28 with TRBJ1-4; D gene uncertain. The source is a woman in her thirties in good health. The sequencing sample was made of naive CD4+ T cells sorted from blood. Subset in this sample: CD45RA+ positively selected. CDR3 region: CASSPPFNEKLFF. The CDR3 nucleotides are TGTGCCAGCAGTCCGCCCTTTAATGAAAAACTGTTTTTT. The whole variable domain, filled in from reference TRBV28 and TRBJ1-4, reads DVKVTQSSRYLVKRTGEKVFLECVQDMDHENMFWYRQDPGLGLRLIYFSYDVKMKEKGDIPEGYSVSREKKERFSLILESASTNQTSMYLCASSPPFNEKLFFGSGTQLSVL.